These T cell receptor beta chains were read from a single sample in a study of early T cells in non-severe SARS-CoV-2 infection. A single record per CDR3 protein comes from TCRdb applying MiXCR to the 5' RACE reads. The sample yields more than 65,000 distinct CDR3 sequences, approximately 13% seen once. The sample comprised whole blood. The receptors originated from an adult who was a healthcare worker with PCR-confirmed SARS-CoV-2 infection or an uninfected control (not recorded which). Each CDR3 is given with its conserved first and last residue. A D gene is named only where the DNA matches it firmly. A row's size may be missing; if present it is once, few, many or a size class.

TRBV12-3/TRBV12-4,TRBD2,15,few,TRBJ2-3,TGTGCCAGCAGCAGACTAGCGGGAGGAGCAGATACGCAGTATTTT,CASSRLAGGADTQYF
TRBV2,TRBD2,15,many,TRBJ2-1,TGTGCCAGCAGTGAAACGGGGGGCTCCTACAATGAGCAGTTCTTC,CASSETGGSYNEQFF
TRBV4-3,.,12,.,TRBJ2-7,TGCGCCAGCAGCCAAGTAAGGGGAGAGCAGTACTTC,CASSQVRGEQYF
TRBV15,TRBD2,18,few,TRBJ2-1,TGTGCCACCAGCAGGGCGGATCCGGGACTAGCGGGAGTCAATGAGCAGTTCTTC,CATSRADPGLAGVNEQFF
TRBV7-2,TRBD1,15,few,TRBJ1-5,TGTGCCAGCAGCGGATACAGGGGATTAAATCAGCCCCAGCATTTT,CASSGYRGLNQPQHF
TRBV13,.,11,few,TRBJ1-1,TGTGCCAGCGGGAAAAACACTGAAGCTTTCTTT,CASGKNTEAFF
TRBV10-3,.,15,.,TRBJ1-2,TGTGCCATCAGCGCAGGAGGGTCCCCCCACAATGGCTACACCTTC,CAISAGGSPHNGYTF
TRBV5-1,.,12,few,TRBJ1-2,TGCGCCAGCAGCTCGGAATCCTATGGCTACACCTTC,CASSSESYGYTF
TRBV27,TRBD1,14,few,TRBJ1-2,TGTGCCAGCAGTTACAGGGGGCTCGCCTCAAGCTACACCTTC,CASSYRGLASSYTF
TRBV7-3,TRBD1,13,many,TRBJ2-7,TGTGCCAGCAGCGCTACAGGGGATAACGAGCAGTACTTC,CASSATGDNEQYF
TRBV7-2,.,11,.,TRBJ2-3,TGTGCCAGCAGCAAGAGGACTGAGCAGTATTTT,CASSKRTEQYF
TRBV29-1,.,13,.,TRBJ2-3,TGCAGCGTGCGGAGACAGGATACAGATACGCAGTATTTT,CSVRRQDTDTQYF
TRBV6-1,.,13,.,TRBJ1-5,TGTGCCAGCAGGCAACAGGCTAGCGGGCCCCAGCATTTT,CASRQQASGPQHF
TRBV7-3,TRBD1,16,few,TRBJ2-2,TGTGCCAGCAGCATGACAGGGGGCGCGAACACCGGGGAGCTGTTTTTT,CASSMTGGANTGELFF
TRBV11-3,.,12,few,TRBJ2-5,TGTGCCAGCAGCTGGACACCGGAGACCCAGTACTTC,CASSWTPETQYF
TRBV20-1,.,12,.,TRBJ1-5,TGCAGTGCTTCTCAGGGCACTCAGCCCCAGCATTTT,CSASQGTQPQHF
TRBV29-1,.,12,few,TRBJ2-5,TGCAGCGTTGAAGATGGAGGAGAGACCCAGTACTTC,CSVEDGGETQYF
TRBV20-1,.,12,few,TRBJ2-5,TGCAGTGCTAGCGAAGGGGGTGAGACCCAGTACTTC,CSASEGGETQYF
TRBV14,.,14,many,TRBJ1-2,TGTGCCAGCAGCCAAGACAGGGCTACGGATGGCTACACCTTC,CASSQDRATDGYTF
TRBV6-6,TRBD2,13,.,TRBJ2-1,TGTGCCAGCGGGACTAGCGGGGGGATTGAGCAGTTCTTC,CASGTSGGIEQFF
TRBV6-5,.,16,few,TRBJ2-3,TGTGCCAGCAGTTACTCGGCGGGGGCCCCCACAGATACGCAGTATTTT,CASSYSAGAPTDTQYF
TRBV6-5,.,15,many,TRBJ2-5,TGTGCCAGCAGTTCCCCTCGGTCGGACCAAGAGACCCAGTACTTC,CASSSPRSDQETQYF
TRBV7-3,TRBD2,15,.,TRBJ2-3,TGTGCCAGCAGCTCAGGCGGGAGAGGCACAGATACGCAGTATTTT,CASSSGGRGTDTQYF
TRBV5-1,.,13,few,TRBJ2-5,TGCGCCAGCAGCTTTCTCCCGGAAGAGACCCAGTACTTC,CASSFLPEETQYF
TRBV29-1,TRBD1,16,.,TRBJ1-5,TGCAGCGTTAGGGACAGGGAGGACCATAGCAATCAGCCCCAGCATTTT,CSVRDREDHSNQPQHF
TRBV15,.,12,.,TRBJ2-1,TGTGCCACCAGCAGACGCTACAATGAGCAGTTCTTC,CATSRRYNEQFF
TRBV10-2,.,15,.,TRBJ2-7,TGCGCCAGCAGTGAAAGGCGCGGGGCAGCCTACGAGCAGTACTTC,CASSERRGAAYEQYF
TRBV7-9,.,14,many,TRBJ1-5,TGTGCCAGCAGCTTAGGAGGCGACAATCAGCCCCAGCATTTT,CASSLGGDNQPQHF
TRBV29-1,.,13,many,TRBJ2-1,TGCAGCGTCCGGACACAAACCTACAATGAGCAGTTCTTC,CSVRTQTYNEQFF
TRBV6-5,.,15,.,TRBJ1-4,TGTGCCAGCAGTTACTCGATCGGCCCGGAGGGGAAACTGTTTTTT,CASSYSIGPEGKLFF
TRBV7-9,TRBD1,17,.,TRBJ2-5,TGTGCCAGCAGCGGTCCGGGACAGAGATTACATATGGAGACCCAGTACTTC,CASSGPGQRLHMETQYF
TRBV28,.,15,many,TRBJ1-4,TGTGCCAGCAGTCCAGTACAGGGAGGACATGAAAAACTGTTTTTT,CASSPVQGGHEKLFF
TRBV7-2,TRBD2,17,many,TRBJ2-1,TGTGCCAGCAGCTTAGTATGGAGCGGGAGTAGTTCCAATGAGCAGTTCTTC,CASSLVWSGSSSNEQFF
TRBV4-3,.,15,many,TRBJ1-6,TGCGCCAGCAGCCAAGGACACAGGACTAATTCACCCCTCCACTTT,CASSQGHRTNSPLHF
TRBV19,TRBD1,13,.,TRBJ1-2,TGTGCCAGTCTTAACAGGGGGACCTATGGCTACACCTTC,CASLNRGTYGYTF
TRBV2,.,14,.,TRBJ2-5,TGTGCCAGCAGTGAAGCGGGGCGGCAACAGACCCAGTACTTC,CASSEAGRQQTQYF
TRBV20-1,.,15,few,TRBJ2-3,TGCAGTGCGGGGGCTCCCAGCGCCAGCACAGATACGCAGTATTTT,CSAGAPSASTDTQYF
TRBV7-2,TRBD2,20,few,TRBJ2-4,TGTGCCAGCAGCTTAGATGGCACGCAGACCGCGGGGACTATAATAAACATTCAGTACTTC,CASSLDGTQTAGTIINIQYF
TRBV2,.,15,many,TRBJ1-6,TGTGCCAGCAGTGACGGGGAAGCTAATAATTCACCCCTCCACTTT,CASSDGEANNSPLHF
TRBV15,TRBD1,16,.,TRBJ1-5,TGTGCCACCAGCAGAGATCTAGCACAGGGGAATCAGCCCCAGCATTTT,CATSRDLAQGNQPQHF
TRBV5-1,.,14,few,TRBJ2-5,TGCGCCAGCTGGAAGGCCCCTCCAAAAGAGACCCAGTACTTC,CASWKAPPKETQYF
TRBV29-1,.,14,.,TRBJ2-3,TGCAGCGTCGGGGGACAGTCGCGCACAGATACGCAGTATTTT,CSVGGQSRTDTQYF
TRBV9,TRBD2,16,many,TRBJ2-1,TGTGCCAGCAGCGCCCAACTGGCGGGAGTTTACAATGAGCAGTTCTTC,CASSAQLAGVYNEQFF
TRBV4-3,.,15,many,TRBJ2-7,TGCGCCAGCAGCCAAGATTTTCGACCTTCCTACGAGCAGTACTTC,CASSQDFRPSYEQYF
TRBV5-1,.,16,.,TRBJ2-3,TGCGCCAGCAGCTCCGAACAGGGACGGGGGACAGATACGCAGTATTTT,CASSSEQGRGTDTQYF
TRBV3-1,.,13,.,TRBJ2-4,TGTGCCAGCAGCCATCAGACCGGGGGCATTCAGTACTTC,CASSHQTGGIQYF